These 19 T cell receptor beta chains originate from one sample sequenced in a study of blood T cell repertoires in COVID-19. Profiled with immunoSEQ multiplex PCR; TCRdb holds only in-frame clones, not every one. Here the sample spans tens of thousands of clones, around nine tenths being singletons. Sequenced material: peripheral blood. These TCRs come from a human donor in a cohort sampled during active COVID-19. The donor label of this sample is uncertain.

This chain connects TRBV11-2 to TRBJ2-3; D not certain. Trimming removed 4 bases from V and 4 bases from J, with 6 bases in between. The CDR3 is made up of 12 amino acids. The germline CDR1 and CDR2 sequences are SGHAT and FQNNGV. Here the CDR3 DNA reads TGTGCCAGCAGCTCCCCCGCAGATACGCAGTATTTT. Amino acids: CASSSPADTQYF.

V is TRBV5-5 and J is TRBJ2-1; 7 bases are a match to TRBD1. From germline, CDR1 is SGHKS and CDR2 YYEKEE (reference sequence). The CDR3 runs 16 residues. V shed 4 bases, J shed 2 bases, and the junction held 9 bases outside the gene matches. The CDR3 region has the DNA TGTGCCAGCAGCCTAAGGGGGCTAAGCGCCTACAATGAGCAGTTCTTC. As protein: CASSLRGLSAYNEQFF.

The V call is TRBV7-9, the J call TRBJ2-7, with D unclear. The CDR3 has 12 amino acids. Trimming stripped 8 bases from V and 0 bases from J, with 8 bases between. Germline lookup yields CDR1 SEHNR and CDR2 FQNEAQ (reference sequence). CDR3 amino acids: CASAGVSYEQYF. In nucleotides, the CDR3 is TGTGCCAGCGCAGGCGTCTCCTACGAGCAGTACTTC.

The rearrangement links TRBV15 to TRBJ2-1; 8 positions agree with TRBD2. The CDR3 sequence is 14 residues long. Losses at the gene ends were 1 base for V and 9 bases for J; bases not matched to a gene: 5. Looked up from germline, CDR1 is LNHNV and CDR2 is YYDKDF (reference sequence). CDR3 nucleotides: TGTGCCACCAGCAGAGGAACTAGCGGCGGTGAGCAGTTCTTC. Its protein is CATSRGTSGGEQFF.

The chain recombines TRBV24-1 with TRBJ1-3; D perhaps matches TRBD1 (5 bases). Between the trimmed V and J ends, which lost 3 bases and 3 bases, there was a span of 11 bases. Looked up from germline, CDR1 is KGHDR and CDR2 is SFDVKD. The CDR3 contains 15 residues. This chain's CDR3 is CATSDTRGSGNTIYF. The CDR3 bases are TGTGCCACCAGTGATACACGGGGGAGTGGAAACACCATATATTTT.

The chain joins TRBV2 to TRBJ1-1; TRBD1 is a possible D gene (6 bases). Looked up from germline, CDR1 is SNHLY and CDR2 is FYNNEI. V lost 2 bases to trimming and J lost 7 bases, with 11 bases between them. The length of the CDR3 is 13 residues. CDR3 sequence: CASSEQTGFEAFF. Written as DNA, the CDR3 is TGTGCCAGCAGTGAACAGACAGGCTTTGAAGCTTTCTTT.

This clone was seen only a few times. The V and J genes are TRBV15 and TRBJ2-7; 8 bases match TRBD2. Germline V gives CDR1 LNHNV, CDR2 YYDKDF (reference sequence). The CDR3 is made up of 14 amino acids. The V gene end was trimmed by 1 base and the J gene end by 4 bases; junction bases not matched to a gene: 3. DNA of the CDR3: TGTGCCACCAGCAGAGCGCGGGAGGAGTACGAGCAGTACTTC. Translating it yields CATSRAREEYEQYF.

The genes are TRBV6-5 and TRBJ2-7; D is possibly TRBD1 (5 bases). Germline V CDR1 and CDR2: MNHEY, SVGAGI. Trimming stripped 10 bases from V and 1 base from J, with 14 bases between. The CDR3 loop spans 13 amino acids. The CDR3 region has the DNA TGTGCCACTCAGGGTTTGTGGTCCTACGAGCAGTACTTC. Residues: CATQGLWSYEQYF.

The chain recombines TRBV28 with TRBJ2-7; D call uncertain. The CDR3 contains 16 residues. CDR1 and CDR2 from the germline V gene are MDHEN and SYDVKM. Deletions cut 2 bases from V and 2 bases from J, with 16 bases between. DNA for the CDR3: TGTGCCAGCAGTTTAGTTCGCGGAACCGCAACCTACGAGCAGTACTTC. Translation: CASSLVRGTATYEQYF.

The chain couples TRBV2 to TRBJ2-2; weak D call: TRBD1 (5 bases). Per germline, CDR1 SNHLY and CDR2 FYNNEI. The V and J ends lost 8 bases and 0 bases respectively, with 13 bases between them. The CDR3 spans 15 residues. The CDR3 nucleotides read TGTGCCAGCGGGGCGGCGATGGCGAACACCGGGGAGCTGTTTTTT. Its translation is CASGAAMANTGELFF.

This clone was counted between two and nine times. The rearrangement joins TRBV7-8 to TRBJ1-1; D gene ambiguous. The V gene's germline CDR1 is SGHVS and CDR2 FQNEAQ. This CDR3 has 15 residues. Trimming shortened V by 5 bases and J by 10 bases, and 23 bases separated the two germline ends. The CDR3 coding sequence is TGTGCCAGCAGCCCTCCTAACAGTGGAAGAGGGTTAGCTTTCTTT. It codes for CASSPPNSGRGLAFF.

This clone was seen only once. The J gene is TRBJ2-3, the V gene TRBV5-1; 7 bases match TRBD1. Germline trimming cut 3 bases from V and 8 bases from J; bases unmatched to any gene: 9. This CDR3 contains 14 residues. Germline assignment: CDR1 SGHRS and CDR2 YFSETQ. CDR3 region: CASSSDRFTGTQYF. Here the CDR3 DNA reads TGCGCCAGCAGCTCGGACAGGTTTACTGGTACGCAGTATTTT.

For the CDR3, the DNA is TGTGCCATCAGGACCGACAGCTCCTACGAGCAGTACTTC. It is translated as CAIRTDSSYEQYF. The chain combines TRBV10-3 with TRBJ2-7; possible D gene TRBD1, 5 bases. Per germline, CDR1 ENHRY and CDR2 SYGVKD. CDR3 length: 13 amino acids. Trimming shortened V by 6 bases and J by 0 bases, and 9 bases separated the two germline ends.

The rearrangement links TRBV6-5 to TRBJ1-1; TRBD1 is a possible D gene (5 bases). CDR1 MNHEY and CDR2 SVGAGI come from the germline V gene. V gave up 2 bases and J gave up 4 bases, with 11 bases separating them. The CDR3 runs to 14 residues. The CDR3, as DNA: TGTGCCAGCAGTTACGGTGGGGGGGTCACTGAAGCTTTCTTT. Amino acid sequence: CASSYGGGVTEAFF.

The gene calls are TRBV15 and TRBJ2-7, with 9 nucleotides matching TRBD2. The J segment lost 0 bases and the V segment lost 3 bases, leaving 6 bases of the junction unmatched. Germline values: CDR1 LNHNV, CDR2 YYDKDF (reference sequence). The CDR3 has 16 residues. CDR3 sequence reads: CATSRLAGGSSYEQYF. The CDR3 region has the DNA TGTGCCACCAGCAGGCTGGCGGGAGGGAGCTCCTACGAGCAGTACTTC. Drawing the rest from reference TRBV15 and TRBJ2-7, the complete variable domain is DAMVIQNPRYQVTQFGKPVTLSCSQTLNHNVMYWYQQKSSQAPKLLFHYYDKDFNNEADTPDNFQSRRPNTSFCFLDIRSPGLGDTAMYLCATSRLAGGSSYEQYFGPGTRLTVT.

The J gene is TRBJ2-7, the V gene TRBV18, with 12 nucleotides matching TRBD1. Germline V gene sequence: CDR1 KGHSH, CDR2 LQKENI. The CDR3 runs to 16 residues. Trimming took 3 bases from V and 1 from J; bases not matched to a gene: 4. The CDR3 sequence: CASSPGQGARSYEQYF. The CDR3 DNA is TGTGCCAGCTCACCGGGACAGGGGGCGCGGTCCTACGAGCAGTACTTC.

The chain joins TRBV30 to TRBJ1-2; D is possibly TRBD1 (5 bases). CDR1 and CDR2 (germline): GTSNPN, SVGIG (reference sequence). Trimming cost V 3 bases and J 2 bases, with 10 bases left between them. CDR3 length: 13 amino acids. The CDR3 spells CAWRAGSNYGYTF. CDR3 coding DNA: TGTGCCTGGAGAGCAGGGTCGAACTATGGCTACACCTTC.

The chain employs TRBV30 and TRBJ2-7; TRBD2 agrees at 14 bases. CDR1 is GTSNPN, CDR2 SVGIG, per germline (reference sequence). The V segment lost 2 bases and the J segment 2 bases; nucleotides outside the gene matches: 8. The CDR3 is made up of 17 amino acids. CDR3 nucleotide sequence: TGTGCCTGGAGTCCAAGGACTAGCGGGAGGAGCACCTACGAGCAGTACTTC. Translating gives CAWSPRTSGRSTYEQYF.

The chain is built from TRBV20-1 and TRBJ1-2; 9 nucleotides agree with TRBD1. The CDR3 has 14 amino acids. J was trimmed by 8 bases and V by 3 bases; bases with no gene match: 10. Germline V gives CDR1 DFQATT, CDR2 SNEGSKA (reference sequence). The CDR3 protein is CSASLQGAVGGYTF. For the CDR3, the DNA is TGCAGTGCTAGTCTACAGGGGGCGGTAGGGGGCTACACCTTC.